This TCR beta chain was identified in a study of T-cell memory formation after mild COVID-19. 5'RACE primed at constant segments yielded TCR alpha and TCR beta cDNA libraries bearing sample barcodes and UMIs. In TCRdb, the 5' RACE reads were re-called with MiXCR into one record per CDR3 protein. The sample has 280,000 or so distinct CDR3 sequences, around 8% seen once; the top ten hold under 25%. The CDR3 totals 12 residues. With 3 bases removed from V and 4 bases from J, the gap between germline ends came to 7 bases. The germline V gene encodes CDR1 MNHEY and CDR2 SMNVEV (reference sequence). This clonotype has ten or more counts. What it binds is unknown. Findings and caveats of the study: In pre-infection memory, a portion of responding clones appeared, which suggested that cross-reactive memory joined. Clones contracting over day 15 to 85 were CD4/CD8 balanced, with later expanders leaning CD4+. Mainly in CM and EM were contracting CD4+ clones; CD8+ were in EMRA.

The receptor was derived from a young man who had mild COVID-19 (a few samples of this study predate the infection). Cell type and time point are not known. The sequencing sample was made of PBMCs or a T cell subset sorted from them (not recorded which). The J gene is TRBJ2-7, the V gene TRBV27; no clear D gene. The CDR3 region has the DNA TGTGCCAGCAGTTTCCCCAATTACGAGCAGTACTTC. Its translation is CASSFPNYEQYF.